What follows describes a single T cell receptor beta chain. No count is recorded, but by frequency this clonotype is large (0.1 to 1%). It lacks a known antigen. Library preparation used the iRepertoire multiplex PCR system with TCR subtype-specific primers for both bulk and single-cell sequencing. Multiplex PCR using primers aimed at the V, D and J gene regions produced the bulk TCR beta libraries. Bulk TCR library preparation used roughly 85-500 ng of RNA per sample as input. Bulk TCR beta amplicons were sequenced on an Illumina MiSeq. As for how the authors treated the data: Quality control steps removed sample misassignments and low-quality sequencing reads. CDR3 was defined as the amino acids between the V-gene Y[YFLI]C motif and the J-segment [FW]GXGT motif. CDR3 clonotypes and TRBV and TRBJ gene assignments were based on the IMGT database. TRBV expression in each sample was normalized to the mean expression of the same gene in PBMC from about 45 healthy donors. TCRdb reprocessed the reads into one record per CDR3 protein sequence, lacking DNA. V and J calls and clone size were set by TCRdb, not the authors. For this sample, the table gives about 1,600 distinct CDR3 sequences. The top ten hold less than 15% of the sample.

Sequenced donors were patients with carbamazepine-induced Stevens-Johnson syndrome or toxic epidermal necrolysis (CBZ-SJS/TEN). Peripheral blood repertoires were obtained from CBZ-SJS/TEN patients of Han Chinese (five) and European (six) origin. Patients with drug-induced severe cutaneous adverse reactions had T cell receptor repertoires profiled by next-generation sequencing to look for drug-specific clonotypes. RNA was isolated from either blister cells of skin lesions or peripheral blood mononuclear cells. The CDR3 runs 14 residues from the cysteine to the phenylalanine. No DNA is listed. CDR1 MDHEN and CDR2 SYDVKM are derived from the germline V gene. The sample belongs to a study of T cells in severe cutaneous drug reactions (dated by TCRdb to about 2019). Study-level background: Recruitment took place between about 2010 and 2018, drawing patients from Taiwan, Thailand and a European registry network. Only patients with a probable or definite SJS/TEN or DRESS diagnosis by RegiSCAR criteria were enrolled. The Naranjo algorithm and the ALDEN drug causality algorithm were used to identify the culprit drug. Biological samples, such as blister fluids/cells and PBMC, were collected from patients during the acute or recovery stage. The study combined bulk TCR sequencing with single-cell sequencing, quantitative PCR validation, functional assays and transgenic mouse experiments. The libraries were made with iRepertoire multiplex PCR, and the authors referred to a comparison in which iRepertoire and 5' RACE methods, with or without UMI, captured abundant clonotypes to a similar degree.

Here is what the overall study found, with its caveats: All seven CBZ-SJS/TEN blister samples contained a public TCRbeta CDR3 (mean around 15%), which was undetectable or scarce in tolerant-control and healthy-donor PBMC. The authors stated that further study is still needed to find out whether the public TCR applies more generally to SJS/TEN caused by other drugs. CBZ-SJS/TEN patients showed strongly increased TRBV12-4 usage, with an average of roughly 32% in blister cells and 4% to 6% in PBMC.

The TCR was taken from a human donor with Stevens-Johnson syndrome, a severe cutaneous drug reaction. Here the chain combines TRBV28 and TRBJ1-3. Source material: PBMCs. The CDR3: CASSSDGSGNTIYF.